The clone carrying this TCR delta chain is medium-sized. This record comes from a study of gamma-delta T cells after stem cell transplantation. TCRdb made new clone calls on the RT-PCR reads using CATT. Of roughly 1,500 delta-chain clones in the sample, around 6.7% were seen once. The sequencing input was gamma-delta T cells. The TCR originated in a human donor. It is not recorded whose cells these are; they may come from a transplant donor.

DNA for the CDR3: TGTGCCTGTGACACCGTGAGGGCCCACAAAGAGTCAGAAGACACCGATAAACTCATCTTT. This codes for CACDTVRAHKESEDTDKLIF. The V gene is TRDV2, the J gene TRDJ1, with unresolved D. The ends were cut back, 0 bases at V and 0 bases at J, with 25 bases in the middle. The germline CDR1 and CDR2 sequences are GEAIGNYY and EKD. CDR3 length: 20 amino acids.